This TCR beta chain emerged from a study of blood T cell repertoires in COVID-19. Study background: Samples came from the United States, Italy and Spain, spanning acute and convalescent COVID-19.

Assay: immunoSEQ multiplex PCR; the TCRdb copy retains only in-frame clones and omits some. The table includes 400,000 or so clones, around 87% detected once. The CDR3 covers 16 residues. From germline, CDR1 is LGHDT and CDR2 YNNKEL (reference sequence). V gave up 4 bases and J gave up 4 bases; unmatched junction bases: 9. This clonotype was obtained from a human donor in a cohort sampled during active COVID-19. Sequencing was carried out using peripheral blood. The chain is built from TRBV3-1 (or the pseudogene TRBV3-2) and TRBJ2-5; 10 bases agree with TRBD2. CDR3 amino acids: CASSPPEAGGRETQYF. The CDR3 bases are TGTGCCAGCAGCCCTCCTGAAGCGGGGGGGCGAGAGACCCAGTACTTC.